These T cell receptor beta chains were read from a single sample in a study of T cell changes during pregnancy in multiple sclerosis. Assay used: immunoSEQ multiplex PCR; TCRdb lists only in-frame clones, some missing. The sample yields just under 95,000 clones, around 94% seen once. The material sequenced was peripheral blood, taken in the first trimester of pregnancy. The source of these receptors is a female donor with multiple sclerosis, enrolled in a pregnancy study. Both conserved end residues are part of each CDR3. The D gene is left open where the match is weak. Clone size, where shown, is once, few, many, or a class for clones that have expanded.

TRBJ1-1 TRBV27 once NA TGTGCCAGCAGTCCCCTATGGGGCTCCACTGAAGCTTTCTTT CASSPLWGSTEAFF
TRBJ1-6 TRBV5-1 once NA TGCGCCAGCAGCGTGGGGACAACGAATAATTCACCCCTCCACTTT CASSVGTTNNSPLHF
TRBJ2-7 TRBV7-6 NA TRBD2 TGTGCCAGCAGCTTAGGGCGGGGGGTCGAGCAGTACTTC CASSLGRGVEQYF
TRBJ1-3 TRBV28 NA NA TGTGCCAGCAGTTTAACAGGGTCGCACGGAAACACCATATATTTT CASSLTGSHGNTIYF
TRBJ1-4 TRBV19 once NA TGTGCCAGTAGTCTTCGGGGAGGATCAACTAATGAAAAACTGTTTTTT CASSLRGGSTNEKLFF
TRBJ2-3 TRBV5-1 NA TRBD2 TGCGCCAGCAGCTTCGCGGGAGCCCCAGATACGCAGTATTTT CASSFAGAPDTQYF
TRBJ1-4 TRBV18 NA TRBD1 TGTGCCAGCTCACCGATGGGACAGGGGTTGGAAAAACTGTTTTTT CASSPMGQGLEKLFF
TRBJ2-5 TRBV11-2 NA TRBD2 TGTGCCAGCAGCTTAGAAGGGACGGGAGGATGGGAAGAGACCCAGTACTTC CASSLEGTGGWEETQYF
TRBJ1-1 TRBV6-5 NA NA TGTGCCAGCAGTTCCCCCGGGCGGGGAGGCACTGAAGCTTTCTTT CASSSPGRGGTEAFF
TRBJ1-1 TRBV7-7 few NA TGTGCTAGCAGCCGTGACAGCAACACTGAAGCTTTCTTT CASSRDSNTEAFF
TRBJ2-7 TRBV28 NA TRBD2 TGTGCCAGCAGTCTCAGCGGGAGGGCCTTCGAGCAGTACTTC CASSLSGRAFEQYF
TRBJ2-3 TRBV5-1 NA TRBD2 TGCGCCAGCAGATTTCAGCGGGAGGGCCCAGATACGCAGTATTTT CASRFQREGPDTQYF
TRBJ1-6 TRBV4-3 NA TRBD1 TGCGCCAGCAGCCACGGGACAGCGACCAATTCACCCCTCCACTTT CASSHGTATNSPLHF
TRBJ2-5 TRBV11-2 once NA TGTGCCAGCAGCTTGTCAGGTCAAGAGACCCAGTACTTC CASSLSGQETQYF
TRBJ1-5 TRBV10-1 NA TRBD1 TGCGCCAGCTCGACAGGGGGTTATCAGCCCCAGCATTTT CASSTGGYQPQHF
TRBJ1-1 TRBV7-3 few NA TGTGCCAGCAGCTTAACGCGGGCGGAGAACACTGAAGCTTTCTTT CASSLTRAENTEAFF
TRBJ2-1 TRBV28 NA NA TGTGCCAGCAGTTCCCCCGGGTTTGAGCAGTTCTTC CASSSPGFEQFF
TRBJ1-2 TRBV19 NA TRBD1 TGTGCCAGTAGTGAACTGACAGGGCTGAACTATGGCTACACCTTC CASSELTGLNYGYTF
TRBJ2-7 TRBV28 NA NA TGTGCCAGCAGTCCGAACCGTTGGGGGGACCTCTACGAGCAGTACTTC CASSPNRWGDLYEQYF
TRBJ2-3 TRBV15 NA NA TGTGCCACCAGCAGAGAGCTCCTGCCCCTAAACACAGATACGCAGTATTTT CATSRELLPLNTDTQYF
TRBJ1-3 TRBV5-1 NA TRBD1 TGCGCCAGCAGCATGGACAGGACTGGAAACACCATATATTTT CASSMDRTGNTIYF
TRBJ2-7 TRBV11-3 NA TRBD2 TGTGCCAGCAACGATTGGCGGGAGGCATTTTTGCGGAGCTCCTACGAGCAGTACTTC CASNDWREAFLRSSYEQYF
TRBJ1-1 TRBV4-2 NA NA TGTGCCAGCAGCCAAGATGGGCAGGGGAACACTGAAGCTTTCTTT CASSQDGQGNTEAFF
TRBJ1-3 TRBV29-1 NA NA TGCAGCGTCGCCTGGGGGCCCTCTGGAAACACCATATATTTT CSVAWGPSGNTIYF
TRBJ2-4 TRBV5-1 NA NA TGCGCCAGCAGTAACTCCGGGGGCAAAAACATTCAGTACTTC CASSNSGGKNIQYF